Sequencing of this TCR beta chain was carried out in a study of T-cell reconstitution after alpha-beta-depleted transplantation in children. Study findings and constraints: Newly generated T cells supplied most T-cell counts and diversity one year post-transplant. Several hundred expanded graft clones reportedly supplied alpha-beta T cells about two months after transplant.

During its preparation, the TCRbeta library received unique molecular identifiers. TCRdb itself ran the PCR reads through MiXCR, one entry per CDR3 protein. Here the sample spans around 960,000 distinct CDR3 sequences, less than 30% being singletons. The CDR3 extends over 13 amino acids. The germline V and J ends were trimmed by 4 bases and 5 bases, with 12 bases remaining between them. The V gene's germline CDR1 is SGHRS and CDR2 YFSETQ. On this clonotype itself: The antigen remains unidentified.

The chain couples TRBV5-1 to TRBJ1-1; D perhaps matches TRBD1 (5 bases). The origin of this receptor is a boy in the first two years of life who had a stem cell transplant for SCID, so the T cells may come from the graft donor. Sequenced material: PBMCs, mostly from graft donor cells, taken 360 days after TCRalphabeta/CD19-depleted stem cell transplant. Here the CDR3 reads CASSPGSGTEAFF. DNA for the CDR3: TGCGCCAGCAGCCCAGGGTCGGGAACTGAAGCTTTCTTT.